The 13 T cell receptor beta chains reported below all come from one sample, sequenced in a study of CD8 T cells in ankylosing spondylitis. TCRdb reanalysed the 5' RACE reads using MiXCR and keeps one entry per CDR3 protein. The table lists around 91,000 distinct CDR3 sequences, about 8.1% of them singletons, with approximately 30% in the top ten. General study results and limits: The study identified a TCR beta motif of roughly eight highly homologous variants that appeared characteristic of ankylosing spondylitis blood.

These receptors' targets are unknown. Sequenced sample: blood, either unsorted or a sorted T cell fraction (not recorded which). These TCRs come from a male donor with ankylosing spondylitis.

The chain is built from TRBV10-3 and TRBJ2-7; D is uncertain. The CDR3 loop spans 12 amino acids. The V gene lost 2 bases and the J gene lost 5 bases, with 7 bases spanning the gap. Per the germline V gene, CDR1 is ENHRY and CDR2 is SYGVKD. The CDR3 loop is CAISEGIDEQYF. The DNA of the CDR3 is TGTGCCATCAGTGAGGGGATAGACGAGCAGTACTTC.

The chain recombines TRBV7-9 with TRBJ2-2; D is ambiguous. In germline, CDR1 is SEHNR, CDR2 FQNEAQ (reference sequence). Trimming cost V 11 bases and J 3 bases, with 10 bases left between them. This CDR3 has 12 amino acids. This CDR3 reads CAPRPDTGELFF. The DNA of the CDR3 is TGTGCCCCCCGACCGGACACCGGGGAGCTGTTTTTT.

This clonotype was detected a few times. The chain couples TRBV4-1 to TRBJ2-1, with D possibly being TRBD2 (6 bases). Germline V lookup: CDR1 MGHRA, CDR2 YSYEKL. V gave up 0 bases and J gave up 6 bases, with 21 bases separating them. The CDR3 extends over 18 amino acids. CDR3 sequence (DNA): TGCGCCAGCAGCCAAGATCCTATAGGAGGGGAGGAGCTCAATGAGCAGTTCTTC. Its protein is CASSQDPIGGEELNEQFF.

Ten or more counts support this clonotype. The genes are TRBV5-1 and TRBJ2-3, with 9 nucleotides matching TRBD1. The CDR3 runs to 16 residues. The V gene's germline CDR1 is SGHRS and CDR2 YFSETQ. V was clipped by 4 bases and J by 1 base; unmatched bases: 7. CDR3 bases: TGCGCCAGCAGCCTCCGGGACAGGGAGGGCACAGATACGCAGTATTTT. Protein sequence: CASSLRDREGTDTQYF.

The chain recombines TRBV23-1 with TRBJ2-1; D call uncertain. TRBV23-1 is annotated as an ORF whose role is uncertain. Trimming removed 3 bases from V and 4 bases from J, with 7 bases in between. The CDR3 contains 13 residues. For the CDR3, the DNA is TGCGCCAGCAGTCATACGGTATACAATGAGCAGTTCTTC. It is translated as CASSHTVYNEQFF.

In DNA form, the CDR3 reads TGTGCCAGCAGCCAACGACTAGCGGGAGCCAATGAGCAGTTCTTC. Amino acids: CASSQRLAGANEQFF. The chain links TRBV3-1 to TRBJ2-1; 12 nucleotides match TRBD2. V dropped 2 bases and J dropped 6; count of bases not matched to a gene: 2. Germline V CDR1 and CDR2: LGHDT, YNNKEL (reference sequence). The CDR3 has 15 residues.

V and J are TRBV12-3 or TRBV12-4 and TRBJ1-1, with 7 bases matching TRBD1. Trimming took 6 bases from V and 5 from J; bases not matched to a gene: 18. This CDR3 has 17 residues. CDR3 sequence: CASSSQGTDIWWTEAFF. The DNA of the CDR3 is TGTGCCAGCAGCTCTCAGGGGACAGACATTTGGTGGACTGAAGCTTTCTTT.

The chain links TRBV5-1 to TRBJ2-1; TRBD1 might be the D (6 bases). The V end lost 0 bases, the J end lost 4 bases, and 11 bases lay between the germline ends. CDR1 is SGHRS, CDR2 YFSETQ, per germline. The CDR3 spans 15 residues. CDR3: CASSLETGPYNEQFF. The DNA of the CDR3 is TGCGCCAGCAGCTTGGAGACAGGACCATACAATGAGCAGTTCTTC.

This clonotype was seen more than once but under ten times. This sequence joins TRBV7-8 and TRBJ2-3; TRBD2 matches 8 bases. V shed 4 bases and J 3 bases; nucleotides not matched to a gene: 12. The CDR3 covers 17 residues. Germline lookup yields CDR1 SGHVS and CDR2 FQNEAQ. The CDR3 is CASSSLPLAGETDTQYF. CDR3 nucleotides: TGTGCCAGCAGCTCTCTACCCCTAGCGGGTGAAACAGATACGCAGTATTTT.

Written as DNA, the CDR3 is TGTGCCAGCAGTTCTCCGGGACTAGACTACAATGAGCAGTTCTTC. Protein product: CASSSPGLDYNEQFF. The chain carries TRBV28 and TRBJ2-1, with 8 bases aligning to TRBD2. Germline V gives CDR1 MDHEN, CDR2 SYDVKM. CDR3 length equals 15 residues. The ends lost 4 bases at V and 3 bases at J; junction bases unmatched: 5.

This clonotype has just a few counts. The chain recombines TRBV11-3 with TRBJ2-1; 10 bases line up with TRBD2. V trimming: 5 bases; J trimming: 6 bases; junction bases outside the gene matches: 31. Germline CDR1 reads SGHNT; CDR2 reads YENEEA. This CDR3 is 23 amino acids long. The CDR3 coding sequence is TGTGCCAGCAGCATAGTGGGGGCGAGCCTAGCGGGAGTAAATAGGTTCGGGCGCAATGAGCAGTTCTTC. It codes for CASSIVGASLAGVNRFGRNEQFF. Full variable domain (rest looked up from reference TRBV11-3 and TRBJ2-1): EAGVVQSPRYKIIEKKQPVAFWCNPISGHNTLYWYLQNLGQGPELLIRYENEEAVDDSQLPKDRFSAERLKGVDSTLKIQPAELGDSAVYLCASSIVGASLAGVNRFGRNEQFFGPGTRLTVL.

This rearrangement joins TRBV14 to TRBJ1-1, with a possible D match to TRBD1 (5 bases). The V gene lost 4 bases and the J gene lost 4 bases, with 10 bases spanning the gap. The CDR3 runs to 13 residues. Germline V lookup: CDR1 SGHDN, CDR2 FVKESK. The chain's CDR3 is CASSLRQSTEAFF. The CDR3 coding sequence is TGTGCCAGCAGCCTCCGACAGTCCACTGAAGCTTTCTTT. Together with reference TRBV14 and TRBJ1-1, the CDR3 gives the full variable domain: EAGVTQFPSHSVIEKGQTVTLRCDPISGHDNLYWYRRVMGKEIKFLLHFVKESKQDESGMPNNRFLAERTGGTYSTLKVQPAELEDSGVYFCASSLRQSTEAFFGQGTRLTVV.

This clonotype was recorded at least ten times. The rearrangement uses TRBV20-1 and TRBJ2-7; D unresolved. The V gene lost 0 bases and the J gene lost 3 bases, with 18 bases spanning the gap. Germline CDR1 and CDR2: DFQATT and SNEGSKA (reference sequence). The CDR3 contains 16 residues. CDR3 sequence reads: CSARDQTQEGIYEQYF. The CDR3 DNA follows: TGCAGTGCTAGAGATCAAACCCAAGAAGGAATCTACGAGCAGTACTTC.